A selection of T cell receptor beta chains follows, all from one sample in a study of CD8+CD57+ T cells in acquired aplastic anemia. TCRdb recomputed calls from the reads with MiXCR, one row per CDR3 protein. The sample gives just over 450,000 distinct CDR3 sequences, roughly 34% of which show up once; 0.82% is in the top ten. Input material: sorted CD4+, CD8+, or CD8+CD57+ T cells (not recorded which) from PBMCs. The origin of the receptors is a human donor with aplastic anemia. CDR3s include the opening cysteine and the closing phenylalanine or tryptophan. Fields, in order: V gene, clone size, J gene, D gene, CDR3 protein, CDR3 DNA. D genes are given only for firm matches. Clone sizes are given selectively: once, few, many, or a class where the clone is expanded.

v_call: TRBV25-1
clone_size: few
j_call: TRBJ1-5
d_call: NA
cdr3_aa: CASSELGGGQPQHF
cdr3_nt: TGTGCCAGCAGTGAATTGGGTGGCGGTCAGCCCCAGCATTTT

v_call: TRBV25-1
clone_size: NA
j_call: TRBJ2-3
d_call: NA
cdr3_aa: CASGELAGGADTQYF
cdr3_nt: TGTGCCAGCGGTGAATTGGCAGGGGGGGCAGATACGCAGTATTTT

v_call: TRBV12-3/TRBV12-4
clone_size: NA
j_call: TRBJ1-5
d_call: NA
cdr3_aa: CASSLDSRQPQHF
cdr3_nt: TGTGCCAGCAGTTTGGATTCTCGTCAGCCCCAGCATTTT

v_call: TRBV6-1
clone_size: NA
j_call: TRBJ1-2
d_call: NA
cdr3_aa: CASSVSGGASNYGYTF
cdr3_nt: TGTGCCAGCAGTGTTTCCGGGGGCGCGTCTAACTATGGCTACACCTTC

v_call: TRBV7-4
clone_size: NA
j_call: TRBJ2-1
d_call: NA
cdr3_aa: CASSLGTGFNEQFF
cdr3_nt: TGCGCCAGCAGCTTGGGAACAGGGTTCAATGAGCAGTTCTTC

v_call: TRBV20-1
clone_size: many
j_call: TRBJ2-5
d_call: NA
cdr3_aa: CSARSREETQYF
cdr3_nt: TGCAGTGCTAGAAGCAGGGAAGAGACCCAGTACTTC

v_call: TRBV7-9
clone_size: few
j_call: TRBJ1-1
d_call: NA
cdr3_aa: CASSLGLVSGTEAFF
cdr3_nt: TGTGCCAGCAGCTTAGGGTTGGTTTCCGGCACTGAAGCTTTCTTT

v_call: TRBV3-1
clone_size: NA
j_call: TRBJ1-6
d_call: NA
cdr3_aa: CASSQAAGTGNSPLHF
cdr3_nt: TGTGCCAGCAGCCAAGCCGCCGGGACCGGTAATTCACCCCTCCACTTT

v_call: TRBV5-1
clone_size: few
j_call: TRBJ2-5
d_call: TRBD2
cdr3_aa: CASSLASGWQETQYF
cdr3_nt: TGCGCCAGCAGCTTGGCTAGCGGGTGGCAAGAGACCCAGTACTTC

v_call: TRBV15
clone_size: NA
j_call: TRBJ1-6
d_call: NA
cdr3_aa: CATSRDSGTGASPLHF
cdr3_nt: TGTGCCACCAGCAGAGATAGCGGGACCGGCGCCTCACCCCTCCACTTT

v_call: TRBV7-9
clone_size: many
j_call: TRBJ2-7
d_call: NA
cdr3_aa: CASSSHRGTAYEQYF
cdr3_nt: TGTGCCAGCAGCTCCCACCGCGGCACAGCCTACGAGCAGTACTTC

v_call: TRBV10-3
clone_size: many
j_call: TRBJ1-2
d_call: NA
cdr3_aa: CAISVDGGYTF
cdr3_nt: TGTGCCATCAGTGTCGACGGGGGCTACACCTTC

v_call: TRBV5-5
clone_size: NA
j_call: TRBJ2-7
d_call: NA
cdr3_aa: CASSLVAQNIYEQYF
cdr3_nt: TGTGCCAGCAGCTTGGTAGCACAGAATATCTACGAGCAGTACTTC

v_call: TRBV7-2
clone_size: many
j_call: TRBJ1-6
d_call: NA
cdr3_aa: CASSSGAGNSPLHF
cdr3_nt: TGTGCCAGCAGCTCAGGGGCGGGTAATTCACCCCTCCACTTT

v_call: TRBV29-1
clone_size: many
j_call: TRBJ2-2
d_call: NA
cdr3_aa: CSVISGYGELFF
cdr3_nt: TGCAGCGTTATATCTGGGTACGGGGAGCTGTTTTTT

v_call: TRBV4-1
clone_size: few
j_call: TRBJ1-5
d_call: NA
cdr3_aa: CASSQDPTGQPQHF
cdr3_nt: TGCGCCAGCAGCCAAGATCCCACGGGCCAGCCCCAGCATTTT

v_call: TRBV11-1
clone_size: NA
j_call: TRBJ2-6
d_call: TRBD2
cdr3_aa: CASSLGSGTGANVLTF
cdr3_nt: TGTGCCAGCAGCTTAGGGAGCGGGACCGGGGCCAACGTCCTGACTTTC

v_call: TRBV11-2
clone_size: NA
j_call: TRBJ1-6
d_call: NA
cdr3_aa: CASSSRVSRGGNSPLHF
cdr3_nt: TGTGCCAGCAGCTCTCGGGTCTCCCGGGGCGGCAATTCACCCCTCCACTTT

v_call: TRBV19
clone_size: NA
j_call: TRBJ2-7
d_call: NA
cdr3_aa: CASSMQRSSYEQYF
cdr3_nt: TGTGCCAGTAGTATGCAGAGGAGCTCCTACGAGCAGTACTTC

v_call: TRBV7-3
clone_size: many
j_call: TRBJ1-6
d_call: NA
cdr3_aa: CASSLHQGSSPLHF
cdr3_nt: TGTGCCAGCAGCTTACACCAGGGGAGTTCACCCCTCCACTTT

v_call: TRBV6-6
clone_size: NA
j_call: TRBJ2-1
d_call: NA
cdr3_aa: CASVGLAKSSYNEQFF
cdr3_nt: TGTGCCAGCGTCGGGCTAGCGAAAAGCTCCTACAATGAGCAGTTCTTC

v_call: TRBV5-1
clone_size: few
j_call: TRBJ1-3
d_call: TRBD1
cdr3_aa: CASSFGAKTGPGNTIYF
cdr3_nt: TGCGCCAGCAGCTTTGGGGCCAAGACAGGGCCTGGAAACACCATATATTTT

v_call: TRBV7-9
clone_size: NA
j_call: TRBJ1-2
d_call: TRBD1
cdr3_aa: CASSHETGDYGYTF
cdr3_nt: TGTGCCAGCAGCCACGAAACAGGGGACTATGGCTACACCTTC

v_call: TRBV9
clone_size: NA
j_call: TRBJ2-2
d_call: NA
cdr3_aa: CASSQTPNTGELFF
cdr3_nt: TGTGCCAGCAGCCAAACCCCGAACACCGGGGAGCTGTTTTTT

v_call: TRBV2
clone_size: NA
j_call: TRBJ2-7
d_call: NA
cdr3_aa: CAGATAYEQYF
cdr3_nt: TGTGCTGGGGCGACAGCCTACGAGCAGTACTTC

v_call: TRBV19
clone_size: many
j_call: TRBJ1-5
d_call: NA
cdr3_aa: CASSIRGDGQPQHF
cdr3_nt: TGTGCCAGTAGTATACGAGGGGACGGTCAGCCCCAGCATTTT

v_call: TRBV29-1
clone_size: many
j_call: TRBJ2-7
d_call: NA
cdr3_aa: CSVTVSSYEQYF
cdr3_nt: TGCAGCGTTACTGTGAGCTCCTACGAGCAGTACTTC

v_call: TRBV20-1
clone_size: many
j_call: TRBJ1-5
d_call: NA
cdr3_aa: CSAIWSVNQPQHF
cdr3_nt: TGCAGTGCTATATGGAGTGTCAATCAGCCCCAGCATTTT

v_call: TRBV5-1
clone_size: few
j_call: TRBJ2-7
d_call: NA
cdr3_aa: CASSLGVLAYEQYF
cdr3_nt: TGCGCCAGCAGCTTGGGGGTACTAGCCTACGAGCAGTACTTC

v_call: TRBV29-1
clone_size: NA
j_call: TRBJ2-7
d_call: TRBD2
cdr3_aa: CSVETPLAVSYEQYF
cdr3_nt: TGCAGCGTTGAAACCCCACTAGCGGTCTCCTACGAGCAGTACTTC

v_call: TRBV6-1
clone_size: NA
j_call: TRBJ1-4
d_call: NA
cdr3_aa: CASRMTKNEKLFF
cdr3_nt: TGTGCCAGCAGGATGACAAAAAATGAAAAACTGTTTTTT

v_call: TRBV10-3
clone_size: few
j_call: TRBJ1-2
d_call: NA
cdr3_aa: CASSPIRANYGYTF
cdr3_nt: TGTGCCAGCAGCCCCATAAGAGCTAACTATGGCTACACCTTC

v_call: TRBV9
clone_size: NA
j_call: TRBJ2-3
d_call: NA
cdr3_aa: CASSAPGIDTQYF
cdr3_nt: TGTGCCAGCAGCGCTCCAGGGATAGATACGCAGTATTTT

v_call: TRBV11-2
clone_size: few
j_call: TRBJ2-5
d_call: NA
cdr3_aa: CASSLLQQETQYF
cdr3_nt: TGTGCCAGCAGCTTATTACAGCAAGAGACCCAGTACTTC

v_call: TRBV30
clone_size: NA
j_call: TRBJ1-1
d_call: NA
cdr3_aa: CAWSDRRDTEAFF
cdr3_nt: TGTGCCTGGAGTGATAGGCGCGACACTGAAGCTTTCTTT

v_call: TRBV6-5
clone_size: NA
j_call: TRBJ2-3
d_call: TRBD1
cdr3_aa: CASSYLWDRNTDTQYF
cdr3_nt: TGTGCCAGCAGTTATCTCTGGGACAGGAACACAGATACGCAGTATTTT

v_call: TRBV20-1
clone_size: many
j_call: TRBJ2-7
d_call: TRBD1
cdr3_aa: CSASGTGPREQYF
cdr3_nt: TGCAGTGCTAGTGGGACAGGGCCTCGGGAGCAGTACTTC

v_call: TRBV11-2
clone_size: NA
j_call: TRBJ2-2
d_call: NA
cdr3_aa: CASSPKGASNTGELFF
cdr3_nt: TGTGCCAGCAGCCCTAAGGGCGCTTCAAACACCGGGGAGCTGTTTTTT

v_call: TRBV11-1
clone_size: NA
j_call: TRBJ2-1
d_call: NA
cdr3_aa: CASSPHGERTGNEQFF
cdr3_nt: TGTGCCAGCAGCCCGCATGGGGAGAGGACCGGCAATGAGCAGTTCTTC

v_call: TRBV25-1
clone_size: NA
j_call: TRBJ2-3
d_call: NA
cdr3_aa: CASSLMANTDTQYF
cdr3_nt: TGTGCCAGCAGTTTAATGGCAAACACAGATACGCAGTATTTT

v_call: TRBV4-2
clone_size: NA
j_call: TRBJ2-1
d_call: TRBD2
cdr3_aa: CASSQALAGGHGYNEQFF
cdr3_nt: TGTGCCAGCAGCCAAGCACTGGCGGGGGGGCATGGCTACAATGAGCAGTTCTTC

v_call: TRBV6-4
clone_size: many
j_call: TRBJ2-7
d_call: NA
cdr3_aa: CASSDLPYEQYF
cdr3_nt: TGTGCCAGCAGTGACCTACCCTACGAGCAGTACTTC

v_call: TRBV7-2
clone_size: many
j_call: TRBJ1-2
d_call: TRBD1
cdr3_aa: CASSPGQNYGYTF
cdr3_nt: TGTGCCAGCAGCCCGGGACAGAACTATGGCTACACCTTC

v_call: TRBV11-2
clone_size: NA
j_call: TRBJ1-6
d_call: TRBD1
cdr3_aa: CASSARDRGGRRADSPLHF
cdr3_nt: TGTGCCAGCAGCGCCAGGGACAGGGGAGGTCGACGGGCCGATTCACCCCTCCACTTT

v_call: TRBV5-8
clone_size: few
j_call: TRBJ2-7
d_call: TRBD2
cdr3_aa: CASSLVLAGVDEQYF
cdr3_nt: TGTGCCAGCAGCTTGGTACTAGCGGGAGTCGACGAGCAGTACTTC

v_call: TRBV15
clone_size: NA
j_call: TRBJ1-6
d_call: NA
cdr3_aa: CALGLIHSPLHF
cdr3_nt: TGTGCCCTGGGACTGATCCATTCACCCCTCCACTTT

v_call: TRBV28
clone_size: NA
j_call: TRBJ2-7
d_call: NA
cdr3_aa: CASSSGRLTPIYERYF
cdr3_nt: TGTGCCAGCAGCAGCGGACGGCTCACTCCAATCTACGAGCGGTACTTC